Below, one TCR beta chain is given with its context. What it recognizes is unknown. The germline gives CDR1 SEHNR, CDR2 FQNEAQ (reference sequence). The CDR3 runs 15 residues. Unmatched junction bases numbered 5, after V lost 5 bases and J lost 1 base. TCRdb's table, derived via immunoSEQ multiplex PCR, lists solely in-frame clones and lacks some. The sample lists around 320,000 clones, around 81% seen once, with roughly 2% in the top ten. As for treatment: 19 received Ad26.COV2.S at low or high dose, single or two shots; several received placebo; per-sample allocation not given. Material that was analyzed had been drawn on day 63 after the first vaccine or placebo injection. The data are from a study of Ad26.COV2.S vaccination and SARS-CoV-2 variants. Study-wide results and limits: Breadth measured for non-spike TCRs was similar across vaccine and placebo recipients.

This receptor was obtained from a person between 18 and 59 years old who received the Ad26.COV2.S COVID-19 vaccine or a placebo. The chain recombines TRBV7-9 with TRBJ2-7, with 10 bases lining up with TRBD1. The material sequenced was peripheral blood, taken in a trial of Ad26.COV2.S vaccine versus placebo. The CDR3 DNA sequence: TGTGCCAGCAGCCCGGACAGGGGGACATCCTACGAGCAGTACTTC. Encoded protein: CASSPDRGTSYEQYF.